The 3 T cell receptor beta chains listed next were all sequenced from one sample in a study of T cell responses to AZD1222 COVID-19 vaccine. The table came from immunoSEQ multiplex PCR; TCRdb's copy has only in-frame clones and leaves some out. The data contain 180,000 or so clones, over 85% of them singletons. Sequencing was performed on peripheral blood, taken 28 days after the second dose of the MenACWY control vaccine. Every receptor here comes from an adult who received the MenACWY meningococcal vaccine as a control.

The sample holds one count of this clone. The DNA for the CDR3 is TGTGCCAGCAAGGTGGGGGGGGCCTTCAACGAGCAGTACTTC. Translating it yields CASKVGGAFNEQYF. V usage is TRBV27 and J usage is TRBJ2-7, with D possibly being TRBD2 (7 bases). V was cut by 7 bases and J by 5 bases, with 18 bases left in between. Per the germline V gene, CDR1 is MNHEY and CDR2 is SMNVEV (reference sequence). The CDR3 is 14 residues long.

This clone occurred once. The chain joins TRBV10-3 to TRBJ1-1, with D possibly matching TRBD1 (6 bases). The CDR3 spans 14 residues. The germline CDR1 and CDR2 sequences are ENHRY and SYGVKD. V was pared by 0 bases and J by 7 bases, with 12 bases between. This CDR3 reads CAISESGGQVEAFF. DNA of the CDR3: TGTGCCATCAGTGAGTCGGGGGGGCAGGTTGAAGCTTTCTTT.

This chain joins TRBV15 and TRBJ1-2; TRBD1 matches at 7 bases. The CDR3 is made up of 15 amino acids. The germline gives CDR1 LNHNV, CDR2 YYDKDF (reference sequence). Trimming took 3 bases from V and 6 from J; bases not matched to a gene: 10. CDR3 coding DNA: TGTGCCACCAGCAGTCCATCGACAGGGAAACATGGCTACACCTTC. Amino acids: CATSSPSTGKHGYTF. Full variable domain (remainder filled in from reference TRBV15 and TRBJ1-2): DAMVIQNPRYQVTQFGKPVTLSCSQTLNHNVMYWYQQKSSQAPKLLFHYYDKDFNNEADTPDNFQSRRPNTSFCFLDIRSPGLGDTAMYLCATSSPSTGKHGYTFGSGTRLTVV.